Below are 29 T cell receptor beta chains sequenced from a single sample in a study of T cell responses to AZD1222 COVID-19 vaccine. The repertoire was sequenced with immunoSEQ multiplex PCR; TCRdb's copy has only in-frame clones and lacks some. The table shows fewer than 200,000 clones, with just under 90% occurring only once. Material: peripheral blood, obtained on day 0 of AZD1222 vaccination. The receptor source for this set is an adult in good health.

This chain joins TRBV9 and TRBJ2-5; TRBD2 aligns across 11 bases. There are 15 residues in the CDR3. Germline assignment: CDR1 SGDLS and CDR2 YYNGEE. Trimming cost V 0 bases and J 5 bases; bases outside gene matches: 3. The CDR3, as DNA: TGTGCCAGCAGCGTAGGTACTAGCGGGAGTGAGACCCAGTACTTC. Its protein product is CASSVGTSGSETQYF.

This sequence joins TRBV2 and TRBJ2-3, with D perhaps matching TRBD2 (6 bases). Trimming removed 6 bases at V and 0 bases at J, with 19 bases between. This CDR3 has 17 residues. Germline CDR1 reads SNHLY; CDR2 reads FYNNEI. This chain's CDR3 is CASSSFGGRPSTDTQYF. In DNA, the CDR3 is TGTGCCAGCAGCAGCTTTGGGGGGAGGCCTAGCACAGATACGCAGTATTTT.

This clone was found once. The chain joins TRBV20-1 to TRBJ1-2; 9 bases line up with TRBD1. CDR1 DFQATT and CDR2 SNEGSKA come from the germline V gene (reference sequence). This CDR3 is 12 amino acids long. Unmatched junction bases numbered 4, after V lost 3 bases and J lost 8 bases. The CDR3 reads CSASQDRGGYTF. CDR3 in DNA: TGCAGTGCTAGTCAGGACAGGGGCGGCTACACCTTC.

A single count supports this clone. The CDR3 region has the DNA TGTGCCAGCAGCCGCCTGACTAGCGGGCCGTTGTTTTTT. Amino acid sequence: CASSRLTSGPLFF. The chain couples TRBV6-5 to TRBJ2-2; 10 positions match TRBD2. Germline V gene data show CDR1 as MNHEY and CDR2 as SVGAGI. CDR3 size: 13 residues. V was pared by 6 bases and J by 15 bases, with 10 bases of the junction left unmatched.

This chain joins TRBV18 and TRBJ1-3; D unclear. The CDR3 spans 15 residues. Trimming removed 7 bases at V and 1 base at J, with 14 bases between. In germline, CDR1 is KGHSH, CDR2 LQKENI. CDR3 protein: CASLLKVGSGNTIYF. For the CDR3, the DNA is TGTGCCAGCTTACTCAAGGTTGGGTCTGGAAACACCATATATTTT.

For the CDR3, the DNA is TGTGCCAGCAGCAAAGAGCCCCAGGATAACTACGAGCAGTACTTC. Protein sequence: CASSKEPQDNYEQYF. The chain has TRBV21-1 and TRBJ2-7; no DNA check was done on the table's D call, TRBD1. TRBV21-1 is labeled a pseudogene. The CDR3 spans 15 residues.

This chain uses TRBV5-5 with TRBJ1-3; TRBD1 agrees at 9 bases. The germline CDR1 and CDR2 sequences are SGHKS and YYEKEE (reference sequence). V trimming: 2 bases; J trimming: 7 bases; junction bases outside the gene matches: 4. This CDR3 is built from 14 residues. The CDR3 DNA sequence: TGTGCCAGCAGCTTCGGACAGGGGAAGAACACCATATATTTT. This codes for CASSFGQGKNTIYF.

The rearrangement uses TRBV27 and TRBJ2-7; perhaps TRBD1 as D (6 bases). This CDR3 spans 12 amino acids. Trimming cost V 9 bases and J 2 bases, with 11 bases left between them. Germline V lookup: CDR1 MNHEY, CDR2 SMNVEV (reference sequence). CDR3 amino acids: CASTDSAYEQYF. The CDR3 nucleotides are TGTGCCAGTACGGACAGTGCCTACGAGCAGTACTTC.

This clone has just one count. The V gene is TRBV3-1 (or the pseudogene TRBV3-2), the J gene TRBJ1-3, with 7 nucleotides matching TRBD1. CDR1 is LGHDT and CDR2 is YNNKEL in the germline V gene (reference sequence). The ends lost 5 bases at V and 4 bases at J; junction bases unmatched: 2. The CDR3 has 13 residues. The CDR3 nucleotides are TGTGCCAGCAGCGGGACAGCCGGAAACACCATATATTTT. This encodes CASSGTAGNTIYF.

In its sample, this clone was seen once. The rearrangement uses TRBV6-5 and TRBJ1-2; 7 bases line up with TRBD1. This CDR3 is built from 13 residues. CDR1 is MNHEY and CDR2 is SVGAGI in the germline V gene. V lost 6 bases, J lost 8 bases, and 9 bases stayed unmatched. The CDR3 nucleotides are TGTGCCAGCAGAGAGACAGGGTTCGGCGGCTACACCTTC. Translating it yields CASRETGFGGYTF.

The J gene is TRBJ2-5, the V gene TRBV6-5; D unresolved. Germline V CDR1 and CDR2: MNHEY, SVGAGI. The CDR3 covers 13 residues. Between the trimmed V and J ends, which lost 2 bases and 6 bases, there was a span of 10 bases. The CDR3 DNA follows: TGTGCCAGCAGTTACAACGATGAAAAGACCCAGTACTTC. Residues: CASSYNDEKTQYF.

The rearrangement joins TRBV3-1 (or the pseudogene TRBV3-2) to TRBJ2-2; D is unresolved. Germline lookup yields CDR1 LGHDT and CDR2 YNNKEL (reference sequence). V lost 4 bases to trimming and J lost 5 bases, with 5 bases between them. CDR3 length: 12 amino acids. CDR3 sequence reads: CASSRRTGELFF. The CDR3 DNA reads as TGTGCCAGCAGCCGTCGGACCGGGGAGCTGTTTTTT.

The rearrangement links TRBV19 to TRBJ1-2; a possible D gene is TRBD1 (5 bases). The V end was cut by 5 bases, the J end by 5 bases, with 15 bases between. This CDR3 comprises 14 residues. CDR1 is LNHDA and CDR2 is SQIVND in the germline V gene (reference sequence). CDR3 residues: CASSASDSLYGYTF. The CDR3 DNA follows: TGTGCCAGTAGTGCCTCCGACAGCCTTTATGGCTACACCTTC.

The J gene is TRBJ1-2, the V gene TRBV21-1. TRBV21-1 is shown as a pseudogene. This CDR3 has 8 residues. This CDR3 reads CASSKPIF. DNA for the CDR3: TGTGCCAGCAGCAAACCTATCTTC.

V is TRBV19 and J is TRBJ1-1; 8 bases align to TRBD1. The V gene's germline CDR1 is LNHDA and CDR2 SQIVND (reference sequence). The V segment lost 4 bases and the J segment 5 bases; nucleotides outside the gene matches: 6. The CDR3 has 14 residues. The DNA of the CDR3 is TGTGCCAGTAGTACTCAGGGGGCTGGGACTGAAGCTTTCTTT. Translated, it gives CASSTQGAGTEAFF.

The V gene is TRBV9, the J gene TRBJ2-1, with 10 nucleotides matching TRBD2. CDR1 and CDR2 from the germline V gene are SGDLS and YYNGEE. The CDR3 covers 15 residues. Trimming cost V 6 bases and J 4 bases; bases outside gene matches: 7. The CDR3 loop is CASTIGTSEYNEQFF. CDR3 bases: TGTGCCAGCACAATTGGGACTAGCGAATACAATGAGCAGTTCTTC.

This chain connects TRBV9 to TRBJ2-2; maybe TRBD2 (5 bases). Trimming cost V 9 bases and J 6 bases, with 18 bases left between them. CDR1 and CDR2 (germline): SGDLS, YYNGEE. The length of the CDR3 is 14 residues. The CDR3, as DNA: TGTGCCACCACCAGAAGGGAGAGCGCCGGGGAGCTGTTTTTT. Amino acid sequence: CATTRRESAGELFF.

The chain employs TRBV11-3 and TRBJ2-7; the D gene is possibly TRBD2 (5 bases). CDR1 SGHNT and CDR2 YENEEA come from the germline V gene. With 1 base removed from V and 7 bases from J, the gap between germline ends came to 5 bases. The CDR3 is 11 amino acids. This CDR3 is CASSLGEEQYF. The CDR3 region has the DNA TGTGCCAGCAGCTTAGGGGAGGAGCAGTACTTC. The complete variable domain, with remaining parts taken from reference TRBV11-3 and TRBJ2-7, reads EAGVVQSPRYKIIEKKQPVAFWCNPISGHNTLYWYLQNLGQGPELLIRYENEEAVDDSQLPKDRFSAERLKGVDSTLKIQPAELGDSAVYLCASSLGEEQYFGPGTRLTVT.

CDR3 sequence reads: CAISEVSQNIQYF. The DNA for the CDR3 is TGTGCCATCAGTGAGGTTAGCCAAAACATTCAGTACTTC. This chain connects TRBV10-3 to TRBJ2-4; no definite D call. Germline values: CDR1 ENHRY, CDR2 SYGVKD. The V end lost 2 bases, the J end lost 5 bases, and 7 bases lay between the germline ends. The CDR3 covers 13 residues.

The V gene is TRBV3-1 (or the pseudogene TRBV3-2), the J gene TRBJ2-5, with TRBD1 as a possible D gene (5 bases). Per germline, CDR1 LGHDT and CDR2 YNNKEL (reference sequence). The CDR3 covers 13 residues. Trimming took 7 bases from V and 9 from J, leaving 18 bases between them. The CDR3 loop is CASNPGLLGPQYF. The CDR3 nucleotides read TGTGCCAGCAACCCGGGCCTGCTGGGGCCCCAGTACTTC.

J is TRBJ2-1 and V is TRBV24-1; 9 bases line up with TRBD2. The CDR3 contains 17 residues. Germline loops: CDR1 KGHDR, CDR2 SFDVKD. With 4 bases clipped from V and 0 bases from J, the junction kept 6 bases outside the gene matches. CDR3 loop: CATSDSSGRYSYNEQFF. The CDR3 DNA follows: TGTGCCACCAGTGACTCGAGCGGGAGGTACTCCTACAATGAGCAGTTCTTC.

V usage is TRBV7-9 and J usage is TRBJ2-7; no firm D call. V dropped 8 bases and J dropped 5 bases, with 22 bases sitting between them. Germline CDR1 and CDR2: SEHNR and FQNEAQ (reference sequence). This CDR3 comprises 15 residues. The CDR3 DNA follows: TGTGCCAGCCCGCGTACAGACGATGGGTTGAACGAGCAGTACTTC. It encodes CASPRTDDGLNEQYF. Full variable domain (remainder filled in from reference TRBV7-9 and TRBJ2-7): DTGVSQNPRHKITKRGQNVTFRCDPISEHNRLYWYRQTLGQGPEFLTYFQNEAQLEKSRLLSDRFSAERPKGSFSTLEIQRTEQGDSAMYLCASPRTDDGLNEQYFGPGTRLTVT.

This clone showed up just once. This sequence joins TRBV3-1 (or the pseudogene TRBV3-2) and TRBJ1-5; no clear D gene. Per the germline V gene, CDR1 is LGHDT and CDR2 is YNNKEL (reference sequence). The CDR3 runs to 15 residues. Trimming left V 0 bases short and J 5 bases short, with 11 bases between. The CDR3: CASSQDGAAHQPQHF. CDR3 sequence (DNA): TGTGCCAGCAGCCAAGATGGAGCCGCACATCAGCCCCAGCATTTT.

The chain employs TRBV21-1 and TRBJ1-1; the table's D call, TRBD1, has no DNA check behind it. TRBV21-1 is deemed a pseudogene. This CDR3 has 15 amino acids. In DNA form, the CDR3 reads TGTGCCAGCCGGAAGACAGGACAGCTGAACACTGAAGCTTTCTTT. Translated, it gives CASRKTGQLNTEAFF.

The rearrangement links TRBV7-9 to TRBJ2-2; D might be TRBD1 (5 bases). V lost 8 bases, J lost 4 bases, and 14 bases lay in between. The CDR3 runs to 14 residues. Germline assignment: CDR1 SEHNR and CDR2 FQNEAQ (reference sequence). CDR3 DNA: TGTGCCAGCCGTCTGGGGCCGGGCACCGGGGAGCTGTTTTTT. It translates to CASRLGPGTGELFF. Full variable domain (missing parts from reference TRBV7-9 and TRBJ2-2): DTGVSQNPRHKITKRGQNVTFRCDPISEHNRLYWYRQTLGQGPEFLTYFQNEAQLEKSRLLSDRFSAERPKGSFSTLEIQRTEQGDSAMYLCASRLGPGTGELFFGEGSRLTVL.

This chain links TRBV5-6 with TRBJ1-5, with D unclear. CDR3 length equals 13 residues. With 4 bases removed from V and 5 bases from J, the gap between germline ends came to 10 bases. Per the germline V gene, CDR1 is SGHDT and CDR2 is YYEEEE. CDR3 nucleotides: TGTGCCAGCAGCGGCTCCGGGGATCAGCCCCAGCATTTT. It translates to CASSGSGDQPQHF.

The V and J genes are TRBV7-9 and TRBJ1-3; TRBD1 matches 9 bases. V lost 3 bases, J lost 4 bases, and 4 bases stayed unmatched. From germline, CDR1 is SEHNR and CDR2 FQNEAQ (reference sequence). CDR3 length: 15 amino acids. In nucleotides, the CDR3 is TGTGCCAGCAGCTTTTACAGGGGGCAAGGAAACACCATATATTTT. It translates to CASSFYRGQGNTIYF. Supplemented by reference TRBV7-9 and TRBJ1-3, the full variable domain reads DTGVSQNPRHKITKRGQNVTFRCDPISEHNRLYWYRQTLGQGPEFLTYFQNEAQLEKSRLLSDRFSAERPKGSFSTLEIQRTEQGDSAMYLCASSFYRGQGNTIYFGEGSWLTVV.

The rearrangement joins TRBV30 to TRBJ1-2; a possible D gene is TRBD1 (5 bases). V shed 3 bases and J shed 5 bases, with 16 bases lying between them. The CDR3 runs to 14 residues. Germline loops: CDR1 GTSNPN, CDR2 SVGIG (reference sequence). In nucleotides, the CDR3 is TGTGCCTGGAGGATAAGTGGGGCCTATTATGGCTACACCTTC. It specifies CAWRISGAYYGYTF.

This clone was seen a handful of times. The gene calls are TRBV5-4 and TRBJ1-2; TRBD1 aligns across 7 bases. This CDR3 region has 16 residues. V lost 4 bases, J lost 6 bases, and 15 bases stayed unmatched. CDR1 and CDR2 (germline): SGHNT, YYREEE (reference sequence). The CDR3 DNA is TGTGCCAGCAGCCTAGGACGAGACAGGGATCTGGATGGCTACACCTTC. Translation gives CASSLGRDRDLDGYTF.